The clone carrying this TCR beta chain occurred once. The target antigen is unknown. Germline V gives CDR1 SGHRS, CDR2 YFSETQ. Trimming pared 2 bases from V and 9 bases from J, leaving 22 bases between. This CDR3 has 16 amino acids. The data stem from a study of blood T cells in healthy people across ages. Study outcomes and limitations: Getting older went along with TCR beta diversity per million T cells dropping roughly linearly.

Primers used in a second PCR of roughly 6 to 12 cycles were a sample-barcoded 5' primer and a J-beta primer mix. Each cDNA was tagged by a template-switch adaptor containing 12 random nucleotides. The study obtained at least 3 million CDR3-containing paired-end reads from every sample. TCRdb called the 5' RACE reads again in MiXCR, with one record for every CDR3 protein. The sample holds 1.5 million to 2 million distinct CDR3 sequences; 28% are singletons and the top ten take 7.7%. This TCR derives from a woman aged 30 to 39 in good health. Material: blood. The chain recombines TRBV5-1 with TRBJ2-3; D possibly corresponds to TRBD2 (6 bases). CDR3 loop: CASSFRARGGVDTQYF. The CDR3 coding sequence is TGCGCCAGCAGCTTCAGGGCGCGGGGCGGAGTGGACACGCAGTATTTT.